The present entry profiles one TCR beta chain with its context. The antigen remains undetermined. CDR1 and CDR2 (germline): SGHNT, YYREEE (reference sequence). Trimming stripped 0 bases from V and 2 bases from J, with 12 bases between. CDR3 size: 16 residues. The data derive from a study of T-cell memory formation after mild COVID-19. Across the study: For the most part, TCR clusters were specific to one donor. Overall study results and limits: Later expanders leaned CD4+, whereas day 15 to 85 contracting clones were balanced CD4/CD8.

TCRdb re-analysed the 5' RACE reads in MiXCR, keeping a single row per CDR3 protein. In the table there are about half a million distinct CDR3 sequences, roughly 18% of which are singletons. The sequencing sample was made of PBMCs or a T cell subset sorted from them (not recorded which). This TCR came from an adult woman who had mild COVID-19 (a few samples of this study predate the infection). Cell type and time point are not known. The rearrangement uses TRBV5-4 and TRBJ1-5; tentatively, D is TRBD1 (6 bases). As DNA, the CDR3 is TGTGCCAGCAGCTTGGGGCCAGGGGAGGGCAATCAGCCCCAGCATTTT. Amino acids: CASSLGPGEGNQPQHF. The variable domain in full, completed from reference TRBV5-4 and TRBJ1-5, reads ETGVTQSPTHLIKTRGQQVTLRCSSQSGHNTVSWYQQALGQGPQFIFQYYREEENGRGNFPPRFSGLQFPNYSSELNVNALELDDSALYLCASSLGPGEGNQPQHFGDGTRLSIL.